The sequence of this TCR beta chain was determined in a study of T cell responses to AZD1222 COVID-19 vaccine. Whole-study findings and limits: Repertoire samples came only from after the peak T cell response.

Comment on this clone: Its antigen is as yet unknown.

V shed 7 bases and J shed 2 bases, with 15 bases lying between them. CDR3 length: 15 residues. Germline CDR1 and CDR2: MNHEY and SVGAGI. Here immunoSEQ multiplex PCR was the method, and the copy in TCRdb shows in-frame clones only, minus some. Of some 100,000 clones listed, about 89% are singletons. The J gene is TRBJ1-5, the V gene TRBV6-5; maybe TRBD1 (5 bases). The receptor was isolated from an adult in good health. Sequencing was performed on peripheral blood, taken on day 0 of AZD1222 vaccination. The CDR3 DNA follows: TGTGCCAGCATGGAGGGGTTCGGGCGCAATCAGCCCCAGCATTTT. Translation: CASMEGFGRNQPQHF.